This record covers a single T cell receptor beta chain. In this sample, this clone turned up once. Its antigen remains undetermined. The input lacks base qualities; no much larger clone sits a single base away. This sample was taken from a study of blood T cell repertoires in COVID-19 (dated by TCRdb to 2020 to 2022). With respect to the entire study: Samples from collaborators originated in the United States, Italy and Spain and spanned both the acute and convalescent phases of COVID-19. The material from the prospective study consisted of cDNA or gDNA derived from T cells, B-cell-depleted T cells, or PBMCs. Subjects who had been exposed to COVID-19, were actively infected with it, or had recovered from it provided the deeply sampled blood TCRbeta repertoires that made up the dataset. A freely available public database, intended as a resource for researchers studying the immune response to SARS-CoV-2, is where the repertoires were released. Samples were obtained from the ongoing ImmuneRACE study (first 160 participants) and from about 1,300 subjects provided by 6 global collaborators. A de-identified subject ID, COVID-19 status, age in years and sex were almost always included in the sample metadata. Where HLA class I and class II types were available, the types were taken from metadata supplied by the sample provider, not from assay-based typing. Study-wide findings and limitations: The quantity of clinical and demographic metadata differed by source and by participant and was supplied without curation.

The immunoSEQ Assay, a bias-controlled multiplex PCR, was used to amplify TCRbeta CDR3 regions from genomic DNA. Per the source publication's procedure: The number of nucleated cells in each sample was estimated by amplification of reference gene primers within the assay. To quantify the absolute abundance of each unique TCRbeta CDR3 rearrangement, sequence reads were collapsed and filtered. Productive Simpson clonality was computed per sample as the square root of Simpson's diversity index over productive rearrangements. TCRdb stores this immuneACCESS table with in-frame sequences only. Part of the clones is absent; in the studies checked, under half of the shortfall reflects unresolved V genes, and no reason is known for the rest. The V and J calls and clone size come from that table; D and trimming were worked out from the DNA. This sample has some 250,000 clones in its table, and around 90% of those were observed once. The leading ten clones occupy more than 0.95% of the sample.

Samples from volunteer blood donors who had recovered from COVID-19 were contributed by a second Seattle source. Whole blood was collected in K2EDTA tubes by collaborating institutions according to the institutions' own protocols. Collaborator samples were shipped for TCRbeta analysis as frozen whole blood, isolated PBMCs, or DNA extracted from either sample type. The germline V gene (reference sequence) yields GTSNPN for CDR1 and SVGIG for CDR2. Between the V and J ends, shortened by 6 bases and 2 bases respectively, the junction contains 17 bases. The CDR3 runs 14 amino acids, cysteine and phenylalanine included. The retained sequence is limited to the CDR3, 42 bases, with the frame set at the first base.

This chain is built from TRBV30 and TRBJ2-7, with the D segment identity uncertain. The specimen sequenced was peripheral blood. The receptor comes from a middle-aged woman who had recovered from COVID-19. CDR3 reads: CACPRVGNPYEQYF. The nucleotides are TGTGCCTGCCCCCGGGTGGGTAACCCCTACGAGCAGTACTTC.